Each of the 32 T cell receptor beta chains below was sequenced from the same sample in a study of PD-1 blockade in mismatch repair-deficient tumors. Using immunoSEQ multiplex PCR, the repertoire was profiled, and TCRdb retains in-frame clones only, with some absent. The top ten clones hold about 5% of a sample with about 68,000 clones, more than 75% of them seen once. The input for sequencing was peripheral blood, taken 2 weeks after starting pembrolizumab. These receptors originate from an adult with mismatch repair-deficient cancer.

This chain uses TRBV11-2 with TRBJ1-4; tentative D call: TRBD1 (5 bases). Trimming took 1 base from V and 6 from J, leaving 18 bases between them. The CDR3 totals 17 residues. The germline CDR1 and CDR2 sequences are SGHAT and FQNNGV. The CDR3 here is CASSLVGYIGGYEKLFF. CDR3 DNA sequence: TGTGCCAGCAGCTTAGTAGGTTATATTGGGGGTTATGAAAAACTGTTTTTT.

The chain links TRBV30 to TRBJ2-1; possible D gene TRBD1, 5 bases. The length of the CDR3 is 13 residues. CDR1 and CDR2 (germline): GTSNPN, SVGIG (reference sequence). V dropped 8 bases and J dropped 2 bases, with 13 bases sitting between them. The DNA for the CDR3 is TGTGCCGGCCAGGTGGACACCTACAATGAGCAGTTCTTC. Translation gives CAGQVDTYNEQFF.

The chain recombines TRBV7-8 with TRBJ1-1; no reliable D call. The CDR3 length is 13 residues. CDR1 is SGHVS and CDR2 is FQNEAQ in the germline V gene. V lost 2 bases and J 2 bases, leaving 6 bases between the germline ends. CDR3 DNA: TGTGCCAGCAGCTTATGGGTTAACACTGAAGCTTTCTTT. Translation: CASSLWVNTEAFF. Full variable domain (missing parts from reference TRBV7-8 and TRBJ1-1): GAGVSQSPRYKVAKRGQDVALRCDPISGHVSLFWYQQALGQGPEFLTYFQNEAQLDKSGLPSDRFFAERPEGSVSTLKIQRTQQEDSAVYLCASSLWVNTEAFFGQGTRLTVV.

J is TRBJ1-2 and V is TRBV5-6; perhaps TRBD1 as D (5 bases). The germline V gene has CDR1 SGHDT and CDR2 YYEEEE. The CDR3 extends over 13 amino acids. Trimming left V 2 bases short and J 4 bases short, with 9 bases between. CDR3 protein: CASSFQGSYGYTF. The DNA of the CDR3 is TGTGCCAGCAGCTTTCAGGGATCCTATGGCTACACCTTC.

CDR3 sequence reads: CAIKDPRTGGAGDTQYF. The CDR3 DNA sequence: TGTGCCATCAAGGACCCAAGGACAGGGGGCGCGGGAGATACGCAGTATTTT. V is TRBV10-3 and J is TRBJ2-3, with 11 nucleotides matching TRBD1. CDR3 size: 17 residues. CDR1 and CDR2 (germline): ENHRY, SYGVKD. Trimming took 7 bases from V and 5 from J; bases not matched to a gene: 14.

This clone appeared many times. The chain links TRBV27 to TRBJ2-7; D possibly matches TRBD1 or TRBD2 (5 bases each). With 6 bases removed from V and 3 bases from J, the gap between germline ends came to 18 bases. Per germline, CDR1 MNHEY and CDR2 SMNVEV (reference sequence). This CDR3 contains 15 residues. CDR3 amino acids: CASSHDRDPLYEQYF. The CDR3 nucleotides read TGTGCCAGCAGCCATGACCGGGACCCTCTCTACGAGCAGTACTTC.

This chain joins TRBV7-8 and TRBJ2-2; perhaps TRBD2 as D (6 bases). This CDR3 spans 15 amino acids. V was trimmed by 2 bases and J by 3 bases, leaving 10 bases between them. Germline CDR1 SGHVS, CDR2 FQNEAQ. The CDR3 nucleotides read TGTGCCAGCAGCTTACGGGGGTCGTACACCGGGGAGCTGTTTTTT. It is translated as CASSLRGSYTGELFF. Supplemented by reference TRBV7-8 and TRBJ2-2, the full variable domain reads GAGVSQSPRYKVAKRGQDVALRCDPISGHVSLFWYQQALGQGPEFLTYFQNEAQLDKSGLPSDRFFAERPEGSVSTLKIQRTQQEDSAVYLCASSLRGSYTGELFFGEGSRLTVL.

The rearrangement joins TRBV5-4 to TRBJ2-3; TRBD2 agrees at 12 bases. Looked up from germline, CDR1 is SGHNT and CDR2 is YYREEE (reference sequence). This CDR3 has 18 amino acids. After removal of 0 bases from V and 3 bases from J, the junction contained 8 bases not matched to a gene. The chain's CDR3 is CASSLALRLAGGTDTQYF. The CDR3 bases are TGTGCCAGCAGCTTGGCCCTACGGCTAGCGGGAGGGACAGATACGCAGTATTTT.

The chain couples TRBV11-2 to TRBJ2-7, with D perhaps TRBD2 (5 bases). The V end was cut by 5 bases, the J end by 5 bases, with 13 bases between. Germline V gives CDR1 SGHAT, CDR2 FQNNGV. This CDR3 spans 13 amino acids. The CDR3 sequence: CASSPGTGDEQYF. DNA of the CDR3: TGTGCCAGCAGCCCTGGCACCGGGGACGAGCAGTACTTC.

This rearrangement joins TRBV5-1 to TRBJ1-1; possible D gene TRBD1, 5 bases. CDR1 is SGHRS, CDR2 YFSETQ, per germline. The CDR3 is 15 residues long. With 3 bases removed from V and 1 base from J, the gap between germline ends came to 13 bases. DNA of the CDR3: TGCGCCAGCAGCTCCCGACAGCGAGGGAACACTGAAGCTTTCTTT. It codes for CASSSRQRGNTEAFF.

The V call is TRBV2, the J call TRBJ1-1; no definite D call. This CDR3 has 12 residues. Trimming left V 5 bases short and J 4 bases short, with 8 bases between. The germline gives CDR1 SNHLY, CDR2 FYNNEI. The CDR3 is CASSPWVTEAFF. In nucleotides, the CDR3 is TGTGCCAGCAGTCCCTGGGTCACTGAAGCTTTCTTT. The variable domain in full, with the rest retrieved from reference TRBV2 and TRBJ1-1, is EPEVTQTPSHQVTQMGQEVILRCVPISNHLYFYWYRQILGQKVEFLVSFYNNEISEKSEIFDDQFSVERPDGSNFTLKIRSTKLEDSAMYFCASSPWVTEAFFGQGTRLTVV.

V is TRBV6-6 and J is TRBJ2-3, with TRBD1 matching 7 bases. This CDR3 comprises 15 residues. Trimming removed 5 bases from V and 3 bases from J; junction bases left unmatched: 8. Looked up from germline, CDR1 is MNHNY and CDR2 is SVGAGI (reference sequence). Written as DNA, the CDR3 is TGTGCCAGCAGTGGTCCGGGACAGAGAACAGATACGCAGTATTTT. Translated, it gives CASSGPGQRTDTQYF.

This rearrangement joins TRBV5-1 to TRBJ2-5, with TRBD2 matching 7 bases. Losses at the gene ends were 3 bases for V and 4 bases for J; bases not matched to a gene: 12. The germline CDR1 and CDR2 sequences are SGHRS and YFSETQ. The CDR3 sequence is 16 residues long. CDR3 bases: TGCGCCAGCAGCTCGGGTTGGGGGGGAGATTCAGAGACCCAGTACTTC. It specifies CASSSGWGGDSETQYF. Filled out from reference TRBV5-1 and TRBJ2-5, the complete variable domain reads KAGVTQTPRYLIKTRGQQVTLSCSPISGHRSVSWYQQTPGQGLQFLFEYFSETQRNKGNFPGRFSGRQFSNSRSEMNVSTLELGDSALYLCASSSGWGGDSETQYFGPGTRLLVL.

This clone came up a few times. The chain couples TRBV19 to TRBJ1-5; the D gene is possibly TRBD1 (5 bases). CDR1 is LNHDA, CDR2 SQIVND, per germline (reference sequence). The CDR3 is 16 amino acids. The V and J ends lost 10 bases and 1 base respectively, with 20 bases between them. This chain's CDR3 is CATSMPRTQSNQPQHF. The CDR3 DNA reads as TGTGCCACCAGTATGCCCCGGACACAAAGCAATCAGCCCCAGCATTTT.

The V call is TRBV9, the J call TRBJ1-4; weak D call: TRBD1 (5 bases). Germline values: CDR1 SGDLS, CDR2 YYNGEE. V was clipped by 4 bases and J by 7 bases, with 14 bases between them. This CDR3 comprises 14 residues. The CDR3 DNA reads TGTGCCAGCAGCCCCCAAAGTCAGGGTGAAAAACTGTTTTTT. It yields the protein CASSPQSQGEKLFF.

This chain connects TRBV27 to TRBJ2-7, with 8 bases identical to TRBD2. V trimming: 5 bases; J trimming: 3 bases; junction bases outside the gene matches: 12. CDR3 length equals 16 residues. The V gene's germline CDR1 is MNHEY and CDR2 SMNVEV (reference sequence). CDR3 in DNA: TGTGCCAGCAGTCAAAGTTTGCGCGGGAGGCGCTACGAGCAGTACTTC. It yields the protein CASSQSLRGRRYEQYF.

V gene TRBV6-4 combines with J gene TRBJ1-5; D unresolved. Germline V gives CDR1 MRHNA, CDR2 SNTAGT. The V end was cut by 7 bases, the J end by 4 bases, with 14 bases between. The CDR3 is made up of 14 amino acids. The CDR3 sequence is CASKPQCENQPQHF. The CDR3 DNA follows: TGTGCCAGCAAACCCCAGTGCGAAAATCAGCCCCAGCATTTT.

This clone occurred once. The chain carries TRBV30 and TRBJ1-4; a possible D gene is TRBD1 (5 bases). V lost 8 bases and J 0 bases, leaving 16 bases between the germline ends. CDR1 and CDR2 from the germline V gene are GTSNPN and SVGIG (reference sequence). CDR3 size: 15 residues. CDR3 in DNA: TGTGCCGGCGGGGGTTCTGACTCAACTAATGAAAAACTGTTTTTT. It is translated as CAGGGSDSTNEKLFF.

CDR3 sequence reads: CASSSQSSETQYF. CDR3 coding DNA: TGTGCCAGCTCGTCGCAATCTTCAGAGACCCAGTACTTC. This chain uses TRBV18 with TRBJ2-5; D unclear. The CDR3 extends over 13 amino acids. V was trimmed by 6 bases and J by 4 bases, leaving 12 bases between them. Germline CDR1 is KGHSH and CDR2 is LQKENI.

This rearrangement joins TRBV5-4 to TRBJ2-1; D is undetermined. The CDR3 totals 14 residues. Per the germline V gene, CDR1 is SGHNT and CDR2 is YYREEE (reference sequence). V dropped 0 bases and J dropped 1 base, with 5 bases sitting between them. The CDR3 reads CASSLEGSYNEQFF. For the CDR3, the DNA is TGTGCCAGCAGCTTGGAGGGATCCTACAATGAGCAGTTCTTC.

This chain connects TRBV14 to TRBJ2-1; TRBD2 matches 8 bases. After removal of 4 bases from V and 7 bases from J, the junction contained 6 bases not matched to a gene. The CDR3 is made up of 14 amino acids. CDR1 SGHDN and CDR2 FVKESK come from the germline V gene. CDR3 protein: CASSLSGTRNEQFF. CDR3 sequence (DNA): TGTGCCAGCAGCCTTTCCGGGACTAGAAATGAGCAGTTCTTC.

The V call is TRBV4-1, the J call TRBJ2-3; maybe TRBD2 (5 bases). The germline V gene encodes CDR1 MGHRA and CDR2 YSYEKL. V lost 3 bases, J lost 1 base, and 11 bases lay in between. This CDR3 spans 15 amino acids. The CDR3 spells CASSHPGLGTDTQYF. In nucleotides, the CDR3 is TGCGCCAGCAGCCACCCGGGGTTGGGCACAGATACGCAGTATTTT.

The chain links TRBV6-6 to TRBJ2-3; 7 nucleotides agree with TRBD2. V shed 6 bases, J shed 2 bases, and the junction held 8 bases outside the gene matches. In germline, CDR1 is MNHNY, CDR2 SVGAGI (reference sequence). The CDR3 is 15 amino acids. For the CDR3, the DNA is TGTGCCAGCAGGTCTAGCGGACTTCCCACAGATACGCAGTATTTT. Protein product: CASRSSGLPTDTQYF.

The chain links TRBV10-3 to TRBJ2-7; no clear D gene. V lost 7 bases, J lost 1 base, and 8 bases lay in between. The CDR3 sequence is 12 residues long. Germline CDR1 reads ENHRY; CDR2 reads SYGVKD. The CDR3 spells CAIKAGSYEQYF. The CDR3 coding sequence is TGTGCCATCAAGGCTGGTTCCTACGAGCAGTACTTC.

This clone was picked up one time. The chain couples TRBV7-2 to TRBJ1-5, with a weak D call TRBD1 (6 bases). CDR3 size: 16 residues. CDR1 and CDR2 (germline): SGHTA, FQGNSA. Between the trimmed V and J ends, which lost 1 base and 2 bases, there was a span of 12 bases. This chain's CDR3 is CASSLGVGGGNQPQHF. The CDR3 DNA is TGTGCCAGCAGCTTAGGAGTGGGGGGCGGCAATCAGCCCCAGCATTTT.

The rearrangement links TRBV11-3 to TRBJ2-1; no firm D call. The CDR3 covers 15 residues. The germline V gene has CDR1 SGHNT and CDR2 YENEEA. V dropped 1 base and J dropped 8 bases, with 15 bases sitting between them. CDR3 in DNA: TGTGCCAGCAGCTTAGTTCGGAACTCGGGCTATGAGCAGTTCTTC. Amino acid sequence: CASSLVRNSGYEQFF.

The chain has TRBV11-2 and TRBJ2-5; D remains unclear. Germline V gene data show CDR1 as SGHAT and CDR2 as FQNNGV. The ends were cut back, 2 bases at V and 5 bases at J, with 9 bases in the middle. The CDR3 is 13 amino acids. CDR3 loop: CASSLPNGETQYF. Here the CDR3 DNA reads TGTGCCAGCAGCTTACCTAATGGGGAGACCCAGTACTTC.

The rearrangement uses TRBV7-2 and TRBJ1-5; D uncertain. This CDR3 is built from 13 residues. The V and J ends lost 5 bases and 6 bases respectively, with 11 bases between them. Germline V gene data show CDR1 as SGHTA and CDR2 as FQGNSA. The DNA for the CDR3 is TGTGCCAGCAGCCGCAAGGCCGGTCAGCCCCAGCATTTT. Translating it yields CASSRKAGQPQHF.

The chain combines TRBV6-5 with TRBJ2-7, with D perhaps TRBD2 (6 bases). V lost 4 bases and J lost 7, with 14 bases in between. Germline CDR1 and CDR2: MNHEY and SVGAGI. CDR3 length: 13 residues. In DNA, the CDR3 is TGTGCCAGCAGTTCCTTGGGGACTTGGGAGCAGTACTTC. As protein: CASSSLGTWEQYF.

The J gene is TRBJ2-4, the V gene TRBV5-4, with TRBD1 matching over 12 bases. V shed 0 bases, J shed 7 bases, and the junction held 5 bases outside the gene matches. Germline V gives CDR1 SGHNT, CDR2 YYREEE (reference sequence). This CDR3 has 16 amino acids. The chain's CDR3 is CASSLAGGTGGNIQYF. In DNA, the CDR3 is TGTGCCAGCAGCTTGGCTGGAGGGACAGGGGGCAACATTCAGTACTTC.

The V call is TRBV5-1, the J call TRBJ1-1; TRBD1 aligns across 9 bases. CDR3 length equals 15 residues. Germline V gene data show CDR1 as SGHRS and CDR2 as YFSETQ. V trimming: 3 bases; J trimming: 4 bases; junction bases outside the gene matches: 7. CDR3 sequence: CASSWTQGAGTEAFF. The DNA for the CDR3 is TGCGCCAGCAGCTGGACACAGGGGGCTGGCACTGAAGCTTTCTTT.

The rearrangement joins TRBV14 to TRBJ1-3, with D unclear. This CDR3 region has 16 residues. Trimming stripped 1 base from V and 3 bases from J, with 13 bases between. Germline loops: CDR1 SGHDN, CDR2 FVKESK. This chain's CDR3 is CASSQVVGGDGNTIYF. In DNA form, the CDR3 reads TGTGCCAGCAGCCAAGTTGTTGGCGGGGATGGAAACACCATATATTTT.